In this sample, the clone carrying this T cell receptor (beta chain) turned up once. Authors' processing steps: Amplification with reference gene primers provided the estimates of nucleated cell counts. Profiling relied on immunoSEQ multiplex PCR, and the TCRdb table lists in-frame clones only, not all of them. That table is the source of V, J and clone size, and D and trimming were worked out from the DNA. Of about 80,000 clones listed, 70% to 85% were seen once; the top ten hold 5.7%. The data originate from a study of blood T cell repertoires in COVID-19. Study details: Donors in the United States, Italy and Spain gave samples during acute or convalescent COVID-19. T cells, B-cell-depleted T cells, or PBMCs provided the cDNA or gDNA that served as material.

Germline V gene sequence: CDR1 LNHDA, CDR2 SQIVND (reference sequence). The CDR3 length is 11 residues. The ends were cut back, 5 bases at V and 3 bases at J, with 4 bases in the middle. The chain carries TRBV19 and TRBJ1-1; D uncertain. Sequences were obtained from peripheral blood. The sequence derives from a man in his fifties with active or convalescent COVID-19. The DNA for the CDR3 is TGTGCCAGTAGTTCATACACTGAAGCTTTCTTT. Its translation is CASSSYTEAFF.